The clone carrying this T cell receptor (beta chain) has only a few counts. The data were obtained in a study of T-cell reconstitution after alpha-beta-depleted transplantation in children. The CDR3 length is 15 residues. The V segment lost 4 bases and the J segment 7 bases; nucleotides outside the gene matches: 7. Preparation of the TCRbeta library used unique molecular identifiers. TCRdb fed the PCR reads into MiXCR, producing one record per CDR3 protein. Of about 400,000 distinct CDR3 sequences in the sample, roughly 20% were seen once. This TCR was sampled from a human donor who donated a stem cell graft to a child with acute myeloid leukemia. The chain couples TRBV12-3 or TRBV12-4 to TRBJ2-1; TRBD2 matches at 10 bases. The sample here was PBMCs from the stem cell graft donor, taken from the stem cell graft. Written as DNA, the CDR3 is TGTGCCAGCAGTTGGGCTAGCGGGAGCGGGAATGAGCAGTTCTTC. Translated: CASSWASGSGNEQFF.